Listed here is a single T cell receptor (beta chain). The V segment lost 1 base and the J segment 6 bases; nucleotides outside the gene matches: 10. The CDR3 is made up of 17 amino acids. Germline lookup yields CDR1 SGHRS and CDR2 YFSETQ. These data originate in a study of blood T cell repertoires in COVID-19. Study at large: The samples span acute and convalescent COVID-19 from the United States, Italy and Spain. Nucleic acid was either cDNA or gDNA, and it came from T cells, B-cell-depleted T cells, or PBMCs.

The data were produced by immunoSEQ multiplex PCR, yet TCRdb's version contains in-frame clones alone and is incomplete. Of about 180,000 clones listed, around 83% are singletons. Input material: peripheral blood. This sequence originates from a man in his forties or fifties with active or convalescent COVID-19. The chain recombines TRBV5-1 with TRBJ2-2; TRBD2 aligns across 9 bases. The CDR3 DNA reads TGCGCCAGCAGCTTGCCCCCGGCTAGCGGGATTGCCGGGGAGCTGTTTTTT. Translation: CASSLPPASGIAGELFF. The variable domain in full, with the rest retrieved from reference TRBV5-1 and TRBJ2-2, is KAGVTQTPRYLIKTRGQQVTLSCSPISGHRSVSWYQQTPGQGLQFLFEYFSETQRNKGNFPGRFSGRQFSNSRSEMNVSTLELGDSALYLCASSLPPASGIAGELFFGEGSRLTVL.